Described below is a single T cell receptor (beta chain) sequence and its context. Antigen: not known. This specimen belongs to a study of beta chain features in type 1 diabetes. Study results and caveats: For Type 1 diabetes patients, all four CD4+ subsets carried TCRB CDR3s that were moderately but significantly shorter.

cDNA synthesis used the whole RNA isolate, giving expressed TCRB sequences. Profiling relied on immunoSEQ multiplex PCR, and the TCRdb table lists in-frame clones only, not all of them. The top ten clones hold around 0.01% of a sample with some 330,000 clones, around 12% of them seen once. This CDR3 is 16 amino acids long. Per the germline V gene, CDR1 is SEHNR and CDR2 is FQNEAQ (reference sequence). V lost 5 bases and J lost 2, with 18 bases in between. The sample consisted of naive CD4+ T cells from blood. The chain links TRBV7-9 to TRBJ1-1; D is ambiguous. The sequence was collected from a woman aged 18 to 35 with type 1 diabetes. The CDR3: CASSLLSRGSNTEAFF. The CDR3 bases are TGTGCCAGCAGCCTCTTGAGCCGCGGTTCCAACACTGAAGCTTTCTTT. The full variable domain, with the rest looked up from reference TRBV7-9 and TRBJ1-1, is DTGVSQNPRHKITKRGQNVTFRCDPISEHNRLYWYRQTLGQGPEFLTYFQNEAQLEKSRLLSDRFSAERPKGSFSTLEIQRTEQGDSAMYLCASSLLSRGSNTEAFFGQGTRLTVV.